The 14 T cell receptor beta chains below all came from one sample that was sequenced in a study of T cell therapy after organ transplantation. These receptors are not linked to any known antigen. Stated time point: 20-29 weeks after completion of therapy. Here immunoSEQ multiplex PCR was the method, and the copy in TCRdb shows in-frame clones only, minus some. This sample has roughly 20,000 clones, with roughly 84% found just once. Specimen: CD8+ T cells from blood, collected after autologous CMV-specific T cell therapy. The receptors were gathered from a human patient who had received a solid organ transplant and had CMV disease. Some T cells may possibly be graft donor cells.

The gene calls are TRBV7-6 and TRBJ2-7, with D possibly being TRBD1 (6 bases). Germline V gene sequence: CDR1 SGHVS, CDR2 FNYEAQ. V lost 5 bases, J lost 5 bases, and 10 bases lay in between. CDR3 length equals 12 residues. DNA for the CDR3: TGTGCCAGCAGCCCAAGGGGGAACGAGCAGTACTTC. Its translation: CASSPRGNEQYF.

V is TRBV5-1 and J is TRBJ2-3; D gene unclear. The germline CDR1 and CDR2 sequences are SGHRS and YFSETQ. The CDR3 consists of 16 residues. V lost 0 bases to trimming and J lost 0 bases, with 11 bases between them. The CDR3 nucleotides are TGCGCCAGCAGCTTGGACCGAGTCTCTAGCACAGATACGCAGTATTTT. It codes for CASSLDRVSSTDTQYF.

The J gene is TRBJ2-4, the V gene TRBV5-3; no reliable D call. TRBV5-3 is an ORF, with its function uncertain. V gave up 8 bases and J gave up 1 base, with 13 bases separating them. This CDR3 contains 14 residues. CDR3 nucleotide sequence: TGTGCCAGTCGTCCCTCTCGGGCCAAAAACATTCAGTACTTC. This encodes CASRPSRAKNIQYF.

By proportion, this clone is medium-sized. The genes are TRBV5-6 and TRBJ2-5, with 8 bases identical to TRBD1. Trimming at V came to 0 bases and at J to 6 bases, leaving 7 bases not matched to a gene. Per germline, CDR1 SGHDT and CDR2 YYEEEE. This CDR3 has 15 residues. CDR3: CASSLGTGSLKTQYF. Here the CDR3 DNA reads TGTGCCAGCAGCTTGGGGACAGGGAGTTTGAAGACCCAGTACTTC.

This clone was recorded a few times. This chain links TRBV4-3 with TRBJ2-5; 9 bases line up with TRBD2. The junction had 0 bases not matched to a gene; V was cut back by 0 bases and J by 1 base. This CDR3 is 15 amino acids long. Germline CDR1 and CDR2: LGHNA and YSLEER. The CDR3 spells CASSQERGGQETQYF. The CDR3 region has the DNA TGCGCCAGCAGCCAAGAGCGGGGGGGCCAAGAGACCCAGTACTTC.

The chain carries TRBV4-3 and TRBJ2-7; D is ambiguous. V shed 1 base and J shed 7 bases, with 5 bases lying between them. The length of the CDR3 is 11 residues. CDR1 and CDR2 from the germline V gene are LGHNA and YSLEER. The CDR3 region is CASSQGTEQYF. For the CDR3, the DNA is TGCGCCAGCAGCCAAGGAACGGAGCAGTACTTC.

This chain links TRBV28 with TRBJ2-1; tentatively, D is TRBD1 or TRBD2 (6 bases each). V was pared by 6 bases and J by 6 bases, with 18 bases between. This CDR3 has 15 amino acids. Germline V gene lookup returns CDR1 MDHEN and CDR2 SYDVKM. The chain's CDR3 is CASRVGGRGRNEQFF. CDR3 DNA: TGTGCCAGCAGGGTGGGAGGCAGGGGACGCAATGAGCAGTTCTTC.

The J gene is TRBJ2-7, the V gene TRBV5-7; D ambiguous. TRBV5-7 belongs to the ORF category, with a function that is uncertain. Trimming left V 2 bases short and J 5 bases short, with 5 bases between. The CDR3 totals 11 residues. CDR3 region: CASSFRHEQYF. As DNA, the CDR3 is TGTGCCAGCAGCTTCCGGCACGAGCAGTACTTC.

The V and J genes are TRBV19 and TRBJ2-7; TRBD2 agrees at 8 bases. Looked up from germline, CDR1 is LNHDA and CDR2 is SQIVND (reference sequence). The junction had 7 bases not matched to a gene; V was cut back by 5 bases and J by 1 base. CDR3 size: 15 residues. This CDR3 is CASSLSSGASYEQYF. The CDR3 bases are TGTGCCAGTAGTCTGAGTAGCGGGGCTTCCTACGAGCAGTACTTC.

The chain is built from TRBV6-5 and TRBJ1-1; D is uncertain. This CDR3 is built from 13 residues. The V end lost 7 bases, the J end lost 11 bases, and 20 bases lay between the germline ends. Germline V gene data show CDR1 as MNHEY and CDR2 as SVGAGI. CDR3 in DNA: TGTGCCAGCAATTCGCGAACCGCTCTTGGGGCTTTCTTT. It yields the protein CASNSRTALGAFF.

The chain has TRBV6-1 and TRBJ2-5; D uncertain. Trimming took 2 bases from V and 6 from J, leaving 10 bases between them. Germline lookup yields CDR1 MNHNS and CDR2 SASEGT. This CDR3 comprises 13 residues. The CDR3, as DNA: TGTGCCAGCAGTGAAATGGCGTCCCAGACCCAGTACTTC. Protein product: CASSEMASQTQYF.

This clone was seen a single time. The chain combines TRBV6-4 with TRBJ2-1, with 9 nucleotides matching TRBD2. The ends lost 0 bases at V and 8 bases at J; junction bases unmatched: 8. Looked up from germline, CDR1 is MRHNA and CDR2 is SNTAGT. There are 16 residues in the CDR3. The CDR3 here is CASSDSGGRASDEQFF. In DNA, the CDR3 is TGTGCCAGCAGTGACTCGGGCGGGAGGGCGAGCGATGAGCAGTTCTTC.

This chain links TRBV28 with TRBJ2-7; 7 bases line up with TRBD2. The CDR3 has 12 residues. J gave up 7 bases and V 2 bases, and 2 bases lay outside the gene matches. Germline values: CDR1 MDHEN, CDR2 SYDVKM. The CDR3 region has the DNA TGTGCCAGCAGTTTAGTAGCGGGTGAGCAGTACTTC. Translation: CASSLVAGEQYF.

V and J are TRBV4-3 and TRBJ2-1; 12 nucleotides align to TRBD2. Trimming removed 8 bases from V and 5 bases from J; junction bases left unmatched: 7. This CDR3 has 15 amino acids. The germline V gene encodes CDR1 LGHNA and CDR2 YSLEER. Here the CDR3 DNA reads TGCGCCAGCTCCTGGACTAGCGGGGTTAACAATGAGCAGTTCTTC. Protein product: CASSWTSGVNNEQFF.